These T cell receptor beta chains were read from a single sample in a study of PD-1 blockade in mismatch repair-deficient tumors. Data came from immunoSEQ multiplex PCR; TCRdb stores just in-frame clones and leaves some out. The repertoire includes under 150,000 clones, 88% of them detected once, and about 11% sits in the top ten. The sample in question was peripheral blood, obtained approximately 69 weeks after starting pembrolizumab. All receptors come from an adult with mismatch repair-deficient cancer. Each CDR3 is given with its conserved first and last residue. Fields, in order: V gene, D gene, CDR3 length, CDR3 protein. A D gene is named only where the DNA matches it firmly.

TRBV29-1 | . | 11 | CSVDRGNTIYF
TRBV27 | TRBD1 | 15 | CASRGTGALGYEQYF
TRBV5-1 | TRBD1 | 14 | CASSLGTGGETQYF
TRBV4-2 | TRBD1 | 16 | CASSQDLADRGHEQYF
TRBV5-6 | . | 12 | CASSFNGDTQYF
TRBV28 | . | 13 | CASSVLPWGPQHF
TRBV4-1 | . | 18 | CASSQWGAEGRTYNEQFF
TRBV4-3 | . | 16 | CASSQVSGIPNTEAFF
TRBV18 | . | 15 | CASSPSELAKNIQYF
TRBV10-1 | . | 13 | CASSPRGNYGYTF
TRBV7-3 | . | 15 | CASSLRSGTSDGYTF
TRBV2 | . | 14 | CASSESVGTDTQYF
TRBV9 | . | 14 | CASSPSLGRDEQFF
TRBV19 | . | 15 | CASSISGEKHQPQHF
TRBV5-1 | . | 16 | CASSLASGVAKNIQYF
TRBV29-1 | TRBD2 | 15 | CSVGTSGRTYNEQFF
TRBV23-1 | TRBD1 | 21 | CASSQSLKGQGVDVGGYEQYF
TRBV27 | . | 17 | CASSLGFPGQSTQPQHF
TRBV30 | TRBD1 | 14 | CAWSEDRGNTEAFF
TRBV7-9 | . | 16 | CASSLGGQGSSYEQYF
TRBV30 | . | 12 | CAWSVTPSEAFF
TRBV2 | . | 13 | CASRVTGTGELFF
TRBV30 | . | 14 | CAWRPRVMNTEAFF
TRBV7-9 | TRBD2 | 15 | CASSPGLAGGPRQYF
TRBV11-2 | . | 15 | CASSLGQGGYNEQFF
TRBV7-8 | . | 15 | CASSLRRDSGNTIYF
TRBV4-1 | . | 17 | CASSSGRGQSSYNEQFF
TRBV28 | . | 16 | CASGDRDSPSTDTQYF